Listed below are T cell receptor beta chains from one sample, sequenced in a study of blood T cells in healthy people across ages. TCRdb ran MiXCR on the 5' RACE reads and lists one entry per CDR3 protein. The sample has roughly 1,500,000 distinct CDR3 sequences; roughly 45% are singletons. Sequenced: blood. The receptor set was obtained from a woman aged 18-29 years in good health. Each CDR3 is given with its conserved first and last residue. D genes are given only for firm matches. Clone size is shown for a subset of rows, as once, few, many or a class of expanded clone.

D | size | J | V | DNA | CDR3
TRBD1 | - | TRBJ1-2 | TRBV7-2 | TGTGCCAGCAGCAGCAGACAGGGGGGCAACTATGGCTACACCTTC | CASSSRQGGNYGYTF
TRBD2 | - | TRBJ2-3 | TRBV10-3 | TGTGCCATCAGTGAGTCGGCGGGGACTAGCGGGGGGAGCACAGATACGCAGTATTTT | CAISESAGTSGGSTDTQYF
- | few | TRBJ2-3 | TRBV30 | TGTGCCTGGAACCTAGTGTCGACAGATACGCAGTATTTT | CAWNLVSTDTQYF
TRBD2 | - | TRBJ2-1 | TRBV20-1 | TGCAGTGCTAGAGATCCCACAGCGGGAGAGTACAATGAGCAGTTCTTC | CSARDPTAGEYNEQFF
TRBD1 | few | TRBJ1-2 | TRBV29-1 | TGCAGCGTTCGGTCCCCGACAGGGGATGGCTACACCTTC | CSVRSPTGDGYTF
- | few | TRBJ2-7 | TRBV3-1 | TGTGCCAGCAGCCAAACGAACCTGCCCTACGAGCAGTACTTC | CASSQTNLPYEQYF
TRBD1 | - | TRBJ2-7 | TRBV10-3 | TGTGCCATCAGTGGACAGGGTGCCTACGAGCAGTACTTC | CAISGQGAYEQYF
TRBD1 | - | TRBJ2-7 | TRBV5-1 | TGCGCCAGCAGCATTGTTACAGGGGGTTCCTCCCACGAGCAGTACTTC | CASSIVTGGSSHEQYF
TRBD2 | many | TRBJ2-1 | TRBV11-2 | TGTGCCAGCAGCTTAGATAGGGGCGGGAGGTCCTACAATGAGCAGTTCTTC | CASSLDRGGRSYNEQFF
- | many | TRBJ2-5 | TRBV4-1 | TGCGCCAGCAGCCCCACGGTTAGCGGAGGCCAAGAGACCCAGTACTTC | CASSPTVSGGQETQYF
- | - | TRBJ1-5 | TRBV28 | TGTGCCAGCAGTTTGGATGCTCCAAGCACGATAAGCAATCAGCCCCAGCATTTT | CASSLDAPSTISNQPQHF
- | - | TRBJ2-1 | TRBV6-5 | TGTGCCAGCAGTTACTCGATCGGGGCGCTCCGGGAGCAGTTCTTC | CASSYSIGALREQFF
TRBD1 | - | TRBJ2-5 | TRBV4-1 | TGCGCCAGCAGCCTGCCCCCGGGACAGGGGCGGGAGACCCAGTACTTC | CASSLPPGQGRETQYF
TRBD2 | - | TRBJ2-7 | TRBV18 | TGTGCCAGCTCACCAAGTAGCGGGAGTGTCTACGAGCAGTACTTC | CASSPSSGSVYEQYF
- | - | TRBJ1-5 | TRBV28 | TGTGCCAGCAGTTTATGGAACCGGAACGATCAGCCCCAGCATTTT | CASSLWNRNDQPQHF
- | few | TRBJ2-3 | TRBV5-1 | TGCGCCAGCAGCCTCCCGACCGGCGGGAGCACAGATACGCAGTATTTT | CASSLPTGGSTDTQYF
- | - | TRBJ2-7 | TRBV20-1 | TGCAGTGCTAGAGATTTCTTTTACGAGCAGTACTTC | CSARDFFYEQYF
- | - | TRBJ1-5 | TRBV4-1 | TGCGCCAGCAGCCAAGAAATAGGGCCCCAGCATTTT | CASSQEIGPQHF
- | once | TRBJ2-1 | TRBV3-1 | TGTGCCAGCAGCCAAGATGGGGGACGGGGCCACAATGAGCAGTTCTTC | CASSQDGGRGHNEQFF
- | - | TRBJ1-5 | TRBV2 | TGTGCCAGCAGTGAGGGCAGTGGGGATAATCAGCCCCAGCATTTT | CASSEGSGDNQPQHF
- | - | TRBJ1-1 | TRBV6-5 | TGTGCCAGCAGTACAGAGTACATGGTCGCCACTGAAGCTTTCTTT | CASSTEYMVATEAFF
- | few | TRBJ2-1 | TRBV20-1 | TGCAGTGCTAGCGTCGGACCCGCCTACAATGAGCAGTTCTTC | CSASVGPAYNEQFF
- | - | TRBJ2-5 | TRBV12-3/TRBV12-4 | TGTGCCAGCAGTTTAGGGACAGGAGGGATAGAAGAGACCCAGTACTTC | CASSLGTGGIEETQYF
- | few | TRBJ2-1 | TRBV5-1 | TGCGCCAGCAGCCGGCTAGGAGGGAGCGGTTACAATGAGCAGTTCTTC | CASSRLGGSGYNEQFF
- | - | TRBJ2-3 | TRBV5-1 | TGCGCCAGCAGGGACTGGGGGAGCACAGATACGCAGTATTTT | CASRDWGSTDTQYF
- | - | TRBJ1-4 | TRBV10-2 | TGCGCCAGCAGGGCGGCGGGGGCTGAAAAACTGTTTTTT | CASRAAGAEKLFF
TRBD2 | - | TRBJ2-7 | TRBV29-1 | TGCAGCGTTGAAGATCCCAGCGGGGGACCCTACGAGCAGTACTTC | CSVEDPSGGPYEQYF
- | - | TRBJ2-1 | TRBV30 | TGTGCCCGGAGCCCCCGCGGGATTAACGATGAGCAGTTCTTC | CARSPRGINDEQFF
TRBD2 | - | TRBJ2-1 | TRBV20-1 | TGCAGTGCTGAGCGGGATTCCTACAATGAGCAGTTCTTC | CSAERDSYNEQFF
- | few | TRBJ2-5 | TRBV7-8 | TGTGCCAGCAGCTTAGTGGCGTCCCTTAAGAGACCCCAGTACTTC | CASSLVASLKRPQYF
- | - | TRBJ2-1 | TRBV10-1 | TGCGCCACTCAAGCGGGGCAGGGGAACAATGAGCAGTTCTTC | CATQAGQGNNEQFF
- | - | TRBJ1-3 | TRBV7-8 | TGTGCCAGCAGCTTGGATGGAACCGAGGTCGGAAACACCATATATTTT | CASSLDGTEVGNTIYF
TRBD1 | few | TRBJ2-5 | TRBV4-1 | TGCGCCAGCAGCCATCCGGACAGGGACCAAGAGACCCAGTACTTC | CASSHPDRDQETQYF
- | - | TRBJ1-1 | TRBV5-1 | TGCGCCAGCAGCGGGGGGCCCACTGAAGCTTTCTTT | CASSGGPTEAFF
- | - | TRBJ2-7 | TRBV7-9 | TGTGCCAGCAGCTTGGACCCCGGGAATAAGCACGAGCAGTACTTC | CASSLDPGNKHEQYF
TRBD2 | - | TRBJ2-1 | TRBV20-1 | TGCAGTGCTAGATTAGCGGGGAACCAAGAGACCCAGTTCTTC | CSARLAGNQETQFF
TRBD1 | once | TRBJ1-5 | TRBV12-3/TRBV12-4 | TGTGCCGGCAGTTCCGACAGGGATGATCAGCCCCAGCATTTT | CAGSSDRDDQPQHF
- | - | TRBJ2-7 | TRBV20-1 | TGCAGTGCTAGTGAAGGGTCCTACGAGCAGTACTTC | CSASEGSYEQYF
- | - | TRBJ2-2 | TRBV6-5 | TGTGCCAGCACCGAAAACCGGCCGAACACCGGGGAGCTGTTTTTT | CASTENRPNTGELFF
- | many | TRBJ2-7 | TRBV10-3 | TGTGCCATCAGTGAGTTGGTTGGTTACGAGCAGTACTTC | CAISELVGYEQYF
TRBD1 | few | TRBJ1-6 | TRBV4-1 | TGCGCCAGCAGCCAAATGGACAGGGGAAGATCACCCCTCCACTTT | CASSQMDRGRSPLHF
TRBD2 | - | TRBJ2-5 | TRBV12-3/TRBV12-4 | TGTGCCAGCAGTCTACTACCAGCGGGGGGCGGAGAGACCCAGTACTTC | CASSLLPAGGGETQYF
TRBD2 | - | TRBJ2-5 | TRBV6-1 | TGTGCCAGCAGCCCAGGGACTAGCGGGAGGTACCAAGAGACCCAGTACTTC | CASSPGTSGRYQETQYF
- | - | TRBJ2-3 | TRBV4-2 | TGTGCCAGCAGCCAAGATGTAGGCCTAGTCCGCACAGATACGCAGTATTTT | CASSQDVGLVRTDTQYF
- | - | TRBJ1-2 | TRBV12-3/TRBV12-4 | TGTGCCAGCAGTTTAAGAGGGTCAGGGTATGGCTACACCTTC | CASSLRGSGYGYTF
- | many | TRBJ2-3 | TRBV5-1 | TGCGCCAGCAGCTTCGCTACCCAACTAGCAGATACGCAGTATTTT | CASSFATQLADTQYF
- | - | TRBJ1-2 | TRBV9 | TGTGCCAGCAGCGTAAGCTCGGAACACAACTATGGCTACACCTTC | CASSVSSEHNYGYTF
- | - | TRBJ1-4 | TRBV28 | TGTGCCAGCAGTTGGGCGGCCTGGGGCAGGAAGAATGAAAAACTGTTTTTT | CASSWAAWGRKNEKLFF
- | few | TRBJ1-1 | TRBV27 | TGTGCCAGCAGACAAGGAAGAGAAACTGAAGCTTTCTTT | CASRQGRETEAFF
- | - | TRBJ2-4 | TRBV27 | TGTGCCAGCAGTCTTAACCTAAAAACTGGGGTGTTGTACTTC | CASSLNLKTGVLYF
- | few | TRBJ2-5 | TRBV7-2 | TGTGCCAGCAGCTACTCGTCAGGGGTAGAAGGAGAGACCCAGTACTTC | CASSYSSGVEGETQYF
TRBD2 | many | TRBJ2-5 | TRBV7-2 | TGTGCCAGCGCCCCCCGACTAGCGGGAGTTGAGACCCAGTACTTC | CASAPRLAGVETQYF
TRBD2 | - | TRBJ2-7 | TRBV4-2 | TGTGCCAGCAGCCAACCCGTACTAGCGGAATCCTACAATGAGCAGTACTTC | CASSQPVLAESYNEQYF
- | - | TRBJ1-4 | TRBV2 | TGTGCCAGCAGGAAAGGGCAGGTTGAAAAACTGTTTTTT | CASRKGQVEKLFF
- | few | TRBJ2-3 | TRBV20-1 | TGCAGTCTCATCGGGCCCTCAGGTCTTTGGGGGGCAGATACGCAGTATTTT | CSLIGPSGLWGADTQYF
TRBD1 | - | TRBJ1-2 | TRBV12-3/TRBV12-4 | TGTGCCTGCAGTTTGGCGACAGGGGGCGGAAGAAACTATGGCTACACCTTC | CACSLATGGGRNYGYTF